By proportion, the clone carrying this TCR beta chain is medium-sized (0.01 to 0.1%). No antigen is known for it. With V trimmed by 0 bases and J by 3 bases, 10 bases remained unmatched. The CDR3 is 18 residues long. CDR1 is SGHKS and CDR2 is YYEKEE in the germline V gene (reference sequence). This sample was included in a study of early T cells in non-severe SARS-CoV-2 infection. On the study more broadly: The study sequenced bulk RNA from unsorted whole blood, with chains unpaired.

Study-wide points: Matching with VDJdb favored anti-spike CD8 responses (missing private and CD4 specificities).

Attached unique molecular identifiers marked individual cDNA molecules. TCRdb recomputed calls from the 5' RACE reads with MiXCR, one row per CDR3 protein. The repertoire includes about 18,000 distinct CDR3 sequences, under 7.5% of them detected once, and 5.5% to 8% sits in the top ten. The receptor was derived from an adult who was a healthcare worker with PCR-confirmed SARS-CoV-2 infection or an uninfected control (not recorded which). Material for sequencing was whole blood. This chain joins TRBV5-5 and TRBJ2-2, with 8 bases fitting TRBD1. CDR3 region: CASSLVILGTGYTGELFF. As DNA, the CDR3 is TGTGCCAGCAGCTTGGTTATATTAGGGACAGGATACACCGGGGAGCTGTTTTTT.